The 16 T cell receptor beta chains given below trace back to one sample, sequenced in a study of PD-1 blockade in classical Hodgkin lymphoma. Profiling relied on immunoSEQ multiplex PCR, and the TCRdb table lists in-frame clones only, not all of them. The sample has roughly 42,000 clones, roughly 69% seen once. Sample time point: cycle 4 day 1 (C4D1), after less than 7 weeks of nivolumab. There was relapse after autologous stem cell transplantation in every patient, and there was variation in brentuximab vedotin exposure. The sample in question was peripheral blood mononuclear cells (PBMCs), obtained before the fourth cycle of nivolumab. These receptors originate from a human donor with classical Hodgkin lymphoma.

The rearrangement links TRBV5-5 to TRBJ1-1, with a tentative D call TRBD1 (6 bases). V lost 0 bases and J 4 bases, leaving 7 bases between the germline ends. This CDR3 is built from 13 residues. Germline V gene lookup returns CDR1 SGHKS and CDR2 YYEKEE (reference sequence). The CDR3 is CASSLDRATEAFF. CDR3 DNA sequence: TGTGCCAGCAGCTTGGACAGGGCCACTGAAGCTTTCTTT. The entire variable domain, with the rest obtained from reference TRBV5-5 and TRBJ1-1, is as follows: DAGVTQSPTHLIKTRGQQVTLRCSPISGHKSVSWYQQVLGQGPQFIFQYYEKEERGRGNFPDRFSARQFPNYSSELNVNALLLGDSALYLCASSLDRATEAFFGQGTRLTVV.

The chain employs TRBV6-5 and TRBJ1-1, with D possibly being TRBD1 (6 bases). The CDR3 totals 16 residues. Trimming pared 2 bases from V and 5 bases from J, leaving 18 bases between. Looked up from germline, CDR1 is MNHEY and CDR2 is SVGAGI. This CDR3 is CASSYKGGRGGTEAFF. The DNA for the CDR3 is TGTGCCAGCAGTTACAAGGGGGGCAGGGGAGGTACTGAAGCTTTCTTT.

The V gene is TRBV7-9, the J gene TRBJ2-2; 7 nucleotides line up with TRBD1. After removal of 2 bases from V and 3 bases from J, the junction contained 6 bases not matched to a gene. CDR1 is SEHNR and CDR2 is FQNEAQ in the germline V gene (reference sequence). The CDR3 runs to 16 residues. In DNA form, the CDR3 reads TGTGCCAGCAGCTTAAGAGGGGGCCGCGACACCGGGGAGCTGTTTTTT. Amino acids: CASSLRGGRDTGELFF.

The chain has TRBV7-2 and TRBJ1-6; D is ambiguous. The ends were cut back, 5 bases at V and 1 base at J, with 9 bases in the middle. The CDR3 is 15 residues long. CDR1 is SGHTA, CDR2 FQGNSA, per germline. The CDR3 protein is CASSPNPSYNSPLHF. CDR3 nucleotide sequence: TGTGCCAGCAGCCCGAACCCGTCCTATAATTCACCCCTCCACTTT.

This chain joins TRBV6-1 and TRBJ2-2; D is unclear. Deletions cut 4 bases from V and 0 bases from J, with 9 bases between. This CDR3 comprises 15 residues. Germline V gene data show CDR1 as MNHNS and CDR2 as SASEGT. CDR3 residues: CASSAWGTNTGELFF. CDR3 coding DNA: TGTGCCAGCAGTGCTTGGGGTACGAACACCGGGGAGCTGTTTTTT.

The chain uses TRBV29-1 and TRBJ1-2; the D is unclear. V was shortened by 7 bases and J by 4 bases, with 13 bases between the two germline ends. This CDR3 spans 12 amino acids. Germline V gene lookup returns CDR1 SQVTM and CDR2 ANQGSEA. For the CDR3, the DNA is TGCAGCGGGGATGAACACGGCTATGGCTACACCTTC. Amino acids: CSGDEHGYGYTF.

J is TRBJ2-2 and V is TRBV7-2; 8 bases align to TRBD2. Looked up from germline, CDR1 is SGHTA and CDR2 is FQGNSA. The CDR3 length is 16 residues. Trimming took 5 bases from V and 3 from J; bases not matched to a gene: 8. The CDR3 loop reads CASSKDSGAHTGELFF. The CDR3 DNA reads TGTGCCAGCAGCAAAGATAGCGGGGCCCACACCGGGGAGCTGTTTTTT.

This clone was detected only a few times. This chain joins TRBV27 and TRBJ1-4, with 8 bases matching TRBD1. Germline loops: CDR1 MNHEY, CDR2 SMNVEV (reference sequence). CDR3 length: 15 amino acids. Trimming cost V 3 bases and J 7 bases; bases outside gene matches: 7. CDR3 nucleotide sequence: TGTGCCAGCAGTTTCCTACAGGGGGGAGGTGAAAAACTGTTTTTT. Translating gives CASSFLQGGGEKLFF.

This chain links TRBV30 with TRBJ2-6, with D perhaps TRBD1 or TRBD2 (6 bases each). Trimming took off 2 bases at V and 2 bases at J, with 16 bases between the two ends. Germline-derived CDR1 and CDR2 are GTSNPN and SVGIG (reference sequence). The CDR3 contains 17 residues. The chain's CDR3 is CAWSREFGGPGANVLTF. CDR3 bases: TGTGCCTGGAGTCGGGAGTTTGGGGGGCCTGGGGCCAACGTCCTGACTTTC.

V is TRBV28 and J is TRBJ1-6; D not certain. The CDR3 consists of 12 residues. The germline V gene has CDR1 MDHEN and CDR2 SYDVKM. The V end lost 5 bases, the J end lost 10 bases, and 9 bases lay between the germline ends. CDR3 sequence (DNA): TGTGCCAGCAGTCTATTTTACTCACCCCTCCACTTT. This gives the protein CASSLFYSPLHF.

V gene TRBV6-4 combines with J gene TRBJ2-5; D not resolved. The CDR3 has 17 residues. CDR1 is MRHNA and CDR2 is SNTAGT in the germline V gene. Trimming pared 6 bases from V and 5 bases from J, leaving 25 bases between. CDR3 residues: CASRVAVFCVNGETQYF. CDR3 bases: TGTGCCAGCAGGGTAGCCGTGTTTTGTGTTAATGGCGAGACCCAGTACTTC.

The chain recombines TRBV19 with TRBJ1-2; D unclear. Looked up from germline, CDR1 is LNHDA and CDR2 is SQIVND (reference sequence). Trimming removed 6 bases from V and 3 bases from J, with 14 bases in between. This CDR3 spans 14 amino acids. CDR3 DNA: TGTGCCAGTAGCGACGGAGCAAACTACTATGGCTACACCTTC. It yields the protein CASSDGANYYGYTF.

The chain carries TRBV7-6 and TRBJ2-7; tentative D call: TRBD2 (6 bases). This CDR3 contains 14 residues. Germline-derived CDR1 and CDR2 are SGHVS and FNYEAQ. V was shortened by 3 bases and J by 2 bases, with 11 bases between the two germline ends. In DNA form, the CDR3 reads TGTGCCAGCAGCTTGGGGGGAGGTCCCTACGAGCAGTACTTC. This encodes CASSLGGGPYEQYF.

This clone occurred a few times. V and J are TRBV4-1 and TRBJ2-1, with a possible D match to TRBD2 (5 bases). Per the germline V gene, CDR1 is MGHRA and CDR2 is YSYEKL. V lost 4 bases to trimming and J lost 4 bases, with 11 bases between them. The CDR3 totals 14 residues. CDR3: CASSPGTGYNEQFF. The CDR3 DNA sequence: TGCGCCAGCAGCCCGGGTACGGGGTACAATGAGCAGTTCTTC.

The chain links TRBV30 to TRBJ2-3, with 8 bases aligning to TRBD2. After removal of 1 base from V and 1 base from J, the junction contained 4 bases not matched to a gene. CDR3 length equals 15 residues. CDR1 and CDR2 from the germline V gene are GTSNPN and SVGIG (reference sequence). The CDR3 DNA is TGTGCCTGGAGTGCTGGGCGGGGGGGCACAGATACGCAGTATTTT. Amino acids: CAWSAGRGGTDTQYF.

This chain uses TRBV9 with TRBJ2-7; TRBD1 aligns across 7 bases. The CDR3 extends over 15 amino acids. Germline CDR1 is SGDLS and CDR2 is YYNGEE. With V trimmed by 0 bases and J by 4 bases, 7 bases remained unmatched. The DNA of the CDR3 is TGTGCCAGCAGCGTAGATCAGGACAGGCGATACGAGCAGTACTTC. As protein: CASSVDQDRRYEQYF.